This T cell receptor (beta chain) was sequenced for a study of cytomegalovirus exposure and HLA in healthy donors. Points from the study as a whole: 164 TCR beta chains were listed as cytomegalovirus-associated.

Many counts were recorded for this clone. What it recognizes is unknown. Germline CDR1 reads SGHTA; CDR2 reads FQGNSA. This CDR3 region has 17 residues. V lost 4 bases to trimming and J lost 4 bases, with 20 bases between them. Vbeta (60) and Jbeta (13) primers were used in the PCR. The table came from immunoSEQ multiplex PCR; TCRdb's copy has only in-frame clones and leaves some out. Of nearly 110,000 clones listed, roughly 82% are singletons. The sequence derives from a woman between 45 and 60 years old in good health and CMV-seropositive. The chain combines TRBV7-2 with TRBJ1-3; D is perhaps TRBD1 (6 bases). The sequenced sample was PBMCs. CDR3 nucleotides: TGTGCCAGCAGCTCCGATACTATTCAGGGGCCAGGAAACACCATATATTTT. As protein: CASSSDTIQGPGNTIYF.